This is a list of T cell receptor beta chains from one sample in a study of CD8 T cells in Susac syndrome. A single record per CDR3 protein comes from TCRdb applying MiXCR to the immunoSEQ multiplex PCR reads. The sample shows 100,000 to 150,000 distinct CDR3 sequences, 90% to 95% of them seen only once. The material sequenced was CD4+ T cells from PBMCs. All receptors come from a human donor in good health. Each CDR3 is given with its conserved first and last residue. D genes are given only for firm matches. Expanded clones are given a class, and other clones once, few, many or no size at all.

clone size	D gene	V gene	J gene	CDR3 DNA	CDR3 protein
.	.	TRBV29-1	TRBJ1-1	TGCAGCGCAAGACAGGCCCCAGGAGCTTTCTTT	CSARQAPGAFF
.	.	TRBV12-3/TRBV12-4	TRBJ1-5	TGTGCCAGCAGTTCAGACATACGCGGGCCCCAGCATTTT	CASSSDIRGPQHF
.	.	TRBV20-1	TRBJ2-7	TGCAGTGCTAGAGTGACGCACATCTCGCAGTACTTC	CSARVTHISQYF
.	TRBD2	TRBV27	TRBJ2-5	TGTGCCAGCAGTTTCCTAGCGGGAAGAGAGACCCAGTACTTC	CASSFLAGRETQYF
.	TRBD2	TRBV5-1	TRBJ2-5	TGCGCCAGCAGCTTGGGTACGGGACTAGCGGGAGAGACCCAGTACTTC	CASSLGTGLAGETQYF
once	TRBD1	TRBV6-5	TRBJ1-4	TGTGCCAGCAGTTACTCGACAGGGACGGGGGAAAAACTGTTTTTT	CASSYSTGTGEKLFF
.	.	TRBV4-2	TRBJ1-1	TGTGCCAGCAGCCAAGATCCCTCTGCAGGCACCTGGAACACTGAAGCTTTCTTT	CASSQDPSAGTWNTEAFF
.	.	TRBV29-1	TRBJ2-5	TGCAGCGTTGGGCGAGAGACCCAGTACTTC	CSVGRETQYF
.	.	TRBV28	TRBJ2-2	TGTGCCAGCAAGGGATGGAACCCCGGGGAGCTGTTTTTT	CASKGWNPGELFF
.	.	TRBV14	TRBJ1-2	TGTGCCAGCAGCCTGACAGTTACTAACTATGGCTACACCTTC	CASSLTVTNYGYTF
.	.	TRBV30	TRBJ1-4	TGTGCCTGGAGCCCAACCGGGGGGGGTGAAAAACTGTTTTTT	CAWSPTGGGEKLFF
.	TRBD1	TRBV19	TRBJ1-2	TGTGCCAGTAGTATAACTTCCGGGACAGGGGGCGACTATGGCTACACCTTC	CASSITSGTGGDYGYTF
.	.	TRBV29-1	TRBJ1-1	TGCAGCGTTGGACAGCAGAACACTGAAGCTTTCTTT	CSVGQQNTEAFF
.	.	TRBV20-1	TRBJ1-1	TGCAGTGCTAGACCCGGGACGAACACTGAAGCTTTCTTT	CSARPGTNTEAFF
.	.	TRBV5-1	TRBJ1-1	TGCGCCAGCAGCTTAGCGGTGAGGGTTTCTGAAGCTTTCTTT	CASSLAVRVSEAFF
.	TRBD2	TRBV7-9	TRBJ2-1	TGTGCCAGCAGCGCGGGACTAGCGGGAGCTGAGCAGTTCTTC	CASSAGLAGAEQFF
once	.	TRBV24-1	TRBJ2-6	TGTGCCACCAGTGATTTTTCGGGCTCAGGGGCCAACGTCCTGACTTTC	CATSDFSGSGANVLTF
.	.	TRBV29-1	TRBJ2-7	TGCAGCGTTTTCCAGGGAGGAAGCTCCTACGAGCAGTACTTC	CSVFQGGSSYEQYF
.	.	TRBV29-1	TRBJ2-1	TGCAGCGTTGGGACAGCTTTCTCCTACAATGAGCAGTTCTTC	CSVGTAFSYNEQFF
.	.	TRBV15	TRBJ2-1	TGTGCCACCAGCAGAGACTTGGACAGCGAATACAATGAGCAGTTCTTC	CATSRDLDSEYNEQFF
.	.	TRBV14	TRBJ2-1	TGTGCCAGCAGCCAAGGAGACTACCGGAATGAGCAGTTCTTC	CASSQGDYRNEQFF
.	TRBD1	TRBV7-8	TRBJ2-1	TGTGCCAGCAGCTTAGTAGGGCAGGGGGCTTACAATGAGCAGTTCTTC	CASSLVGQGAYNEQFF
.	TRBD2	TRBV6-5	TRBJ2-1	TGTGCCAGCAGGCAGGGAGGGCACAATGAGCAGTTCTTC	CASRQGGHNEQFF
.	.	TRBV6-5	TRBJ2-3	TGTGCCAGCAGTTACTCGAAAATCCCCACAGATACGCAGTATTTT	CASSYSKIPTDTQYF
.	.	TRBV29-1	TRBJ1-2	TGCAGCGTTGAGCAAAGCGGGGGGCACTATGGCTACACCTTC	CSVEQSGGHYGYTF
.	.	TRBV5-6	TRBJ2-5	TGTGCCAGCAAGTTGGGCAGGGGAAGGGAGACCCAGTACTTC	CASKLGRGRETQYF
.	.	TRBV2	TRBJ2-5	TGTGCCAGCGGGGGGGGCCCGGAGACCCAGTACTTC	CASGGGPETQYF
.	.	TRBV29-1	TRBJ2-3	TGCAGCGTGGGCGTGGGGGGGCAAGGAGATACGCAGTATTTT	CSVGVGGQGDTQYF
.	TRBD1	TRBV7-2	TRBJ1-1	TGTGCCAGCAGATTTGGGACTCAGGGGGCCGGAACTGAAGCTTTCTTT	CASRFGTQGAGTEAFF
.	.	TRBV2	TRBJ1-1	TGTGCCAGCACCGAGCGGAGGGACACTGAAGCTTTCTTT	CASTERRDTEAFF
once	TRBD2	TRBV28	TRBJ2-7	TGTGCCAGCAGTACTAGCGGGAGGAGCTACGAGCAGTACTTC	CASSTSGRSYEQYF
.	.	TRBV12-3/TRBV12-4	TRBJ1-5	TGTGCCAGCAATAGGGGGGATCAGCCCCAGCATTTT	CASNRGDQPQHF
.	TRBD1	TRBV7-6	TRBJ1-4	TGTGCCAGCAGCTTAGGGTCAGGGGGATTGGGCGACGAAAAACTGTTTTTT	CASSLGSGGLGDEKLFF
.	.	TRBV6-5	TRBJ1-3	TGTGCCAGCAGTTACTATACACTTGGAAGGGAAAACACCATATATTTT	CASSYYTLGRENTIYF
.	TRBD2	TRBV20-1	TRBJ2-5	TGCAGTGCGGAGACTAGCGCCAAGGTCCGAGAGACCCAGTACTTC	CSAETSAKVRETQYF
.	.	TRBV3-1	TRBJ2-3	TGTGCCAGCAGCCAAACTATCGAAATGGCAGATACGCAGTATTTT	CASSQTIEMADTQYF
.	.	TRBV12-3/TRBV12-4	TRBJ2-1	TGTGCCAGCAGTCTCCGACAGCTAAATGAGCAGTTCTTC	CASSLRQLNEQFF
.	TRBD1	TRBV5-1	TRBJ2-2	TGCGCCAGCAGCATATCTCGATCCGAGGGGGCCGGGGAGCGGTTTTTT	CASSISRSEGAGERFF
.	TRBD2	TRBV5-1	TRBJ2-5	TGCGCCAGCAGCACCGGACTAGGCCAAGAGACCCAGTACTTC	CASSTGLGQETQYF
.	.	TRBV30	TRBJ2-7	TGTGCCTGGAGGACGATTGGCGGATCCTACGAGCAGTACTTC	CAWRTIGGSYEQYF
.	.	TRBV7-9	TRBJ2-1	TGTGCCAGCAGCCTATTGCGGGGAGAGCAGTTCTTC	CASSLLRGEQFF
.	.	TRBV4-1	TRBJ2-7	TGCGCCAGCAGCCAATCCCCAGGGACCTTTCCCTACGAGCAGTACTTC	CASSQSPGTFPYEQYF
once	.	TRBV7-9	TRBJ2-7	TGTGCCAGCAGCGAACGACAGGCCGCCTACGAGCAGTACTTC	CASSERQAAYEQYF
.	TRBD1	TRBV19	TRBJ2-1	TGTGCCAGTAGTATCGGACAGGGCACTGAGCAGTTCTTC	CASSIGQGTEQFF
.	TRBD2	TRBV11-3	TRBJ2-3	TGTGCCAGCAGCTCCGGGACTAGCGGGAGTACAGATACGCAGTATTTT	CASSSGTSGSTDTQYF